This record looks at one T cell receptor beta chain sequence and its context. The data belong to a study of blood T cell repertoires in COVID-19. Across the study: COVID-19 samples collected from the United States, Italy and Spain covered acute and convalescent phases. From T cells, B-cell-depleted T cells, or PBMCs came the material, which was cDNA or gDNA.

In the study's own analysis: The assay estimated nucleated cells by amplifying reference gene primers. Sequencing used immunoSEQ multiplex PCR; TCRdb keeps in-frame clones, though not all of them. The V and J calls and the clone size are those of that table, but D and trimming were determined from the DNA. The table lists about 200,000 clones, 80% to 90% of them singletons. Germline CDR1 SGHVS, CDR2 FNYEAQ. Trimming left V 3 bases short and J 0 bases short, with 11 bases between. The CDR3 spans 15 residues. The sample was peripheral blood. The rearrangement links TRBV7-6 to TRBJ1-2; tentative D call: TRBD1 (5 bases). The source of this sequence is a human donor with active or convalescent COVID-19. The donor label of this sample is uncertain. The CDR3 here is CASSFGGGANYGYTF. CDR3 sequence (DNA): TGTGCCAGCAGCTTCGGGGGGGGAGCTAACTATGGCTACACCTTC.